This passage covers 9 T cell receptor beta chains from one sample sequenced in a study of blood T cell repertoires in COVID-19. Here immunoSEQ multiplex PCR was the method, and the copy in TCRdb shows in-frame clones only, minus some. This sample has 150,000 or so clones, with approximately 78% found just once. Material: peripheral blood. These receptors originate from an older man with acute or convalescent COVID-19.

The rearrangement links TRBV7-2 to TRBJ1-4, with 7 bases matching TRBD1. This CDR3 comprises 14 residues. V lost 1 base, J lost 8 bases, and 4 bases stayed unmatched. The V gene's germline CDR1 is SGHTA and CDR2 FQGNSA. CDR3 sequence (DNA): TGTGCCAGCAGCTTAGTCACGACAGGGGAAAAACTGTTTTTT. Protein: CASSLVTTGEKLFF.

As for this clone: One base away lies a much larger clone, so this may be a sequencing read error. This sample includes further DNA sequences coding for the same CDR3. J is TRBJ2-7 and V is TRBV7-9, with a tentative D call TRBD2 (6 bases). Germline CDR1 SEHNR, CDR2 FQNEAQ (reference sequence). The CDR3 covers 15 residues. CDR3 sequence reads: CASSLEDSGRYEQYF. CDR3 coding DNA: TGTGCCAGCAGCTTAGAGGACTCGGGGAGGTACGAGCAATACTTC.

Only a few counts were recorded for this clone. The J gene is TRBJ2-2, the V gene TRBV7-8, with 7 bases fitting TRBD2. Per the germline V gene, CDR1 is SGHVS and CDR2 is FQNEAQ. The trim removed 7 bases at V and 6 bases at J, leaving 23 bases unmatched. This CDR3 is 19 amino acids long. CDR3 amino acids: CASTQTAGGRADSAGELFF. The CDR3 DNA is TGTGCCAGCACCCAAACGGCGGGTGGGAGGGCCGATTCGGCCGGGGAGCTGTTTTTT.

CDR3 DNA: TGTGCCAGCAGTCTCGGGGAGGGGGAGCAGTACGTC. This codes for CASSLGEGEQYV. The chain joins TRBV28 to TRBJ2-7, with TRBD2 matching over 7 bases. J lost 7 bases, V lost 5 bases, and 5 bases had no gene match. The CDR3 consists of 12 residues. Germline CDR1 reads MDHEN; CDR2 reads SYDVKM.

This rearrangement joins TRBV2 to TRBJ2-3; tentatively, D is TRBD2 (5 bases). The CDR3 length is 14 residues. Trimming took off 7 bases at V and 2 bases at J, with 13 bases between the two ends. Germline V CDR1 and CDR2: SNHLY, FYNNEI. The DNA of the CDR3 is TGTGCCAGCAAACCGGACTCGACCACAGATACGCAGTATTTT. Translated: CASKPDSTTDTQYF.

CDR3 in amino acids: CASSLQGNTGANVLTF. CDR3 bases: TGTGCCAGCAGCTTACAGGGGAACACTGGGGCCAACGTCCTGACTTTC. V and J are TRBV11-3 and TRBJ2-6; maybe TRBD1 (6 bases). Germline values: CDR1 SGHNT, CDR2 YENEEA. V lost 2 bases, J lost 2 bases, and 10 bases lay in between. The CDR3 spans 16 residues.

This clone has only one observation. The chain uses TRBV7-9 and TRBJ1-2; D is possibly TRBD1 (5 bases). V dropped 5 bases and J dropped 4 bases, with 8 bases sitting between them. The germline V gene has CDR1 SEHNR and CDR2 FQNEAQ (reference sequence). This CDR3 is built from 12 residues. In nucleotides, the CDR3 is TGTGCCAGCAGCAAAGACAGCTATGGCTACACCTTC. This codes for CASSKDSYGYTF.

The chain couples TRBV6-1 to TRBJ1-2; TRBD1 aligns across 7 bases. Germline V gene data show CDR1 as MNHNS and CDR2 as SASEGT. V was clipped by 6 bases and J by 6 bases; unmatched bases: 16. This CDR3 comprises 16 residues. The CDR3 spells CASREQTGYGLHGYTF. CDR3 sequence (DNA): TGTGCCAGCAGGGAACAGACAGGGTACGGGTTACATGGCTACACCTTC.

The chain carries TRBV4-1 and TRBJ1-1, with D tentatively TRBD1 (5 bases). V was pared by 5 bases and J by 5 bases, with 15 bases between. The CDR3 covers 14 residues. CDR1 and CDR2 from the germline V gene are MGHRA and YSYEKL. DNA of the CDR3: TGCGCCAGCAGCTATCAGGTAGGGGAAACTGAAGCTTTCTTT. Amino acid sequence: CASSYQVGETEAFF.